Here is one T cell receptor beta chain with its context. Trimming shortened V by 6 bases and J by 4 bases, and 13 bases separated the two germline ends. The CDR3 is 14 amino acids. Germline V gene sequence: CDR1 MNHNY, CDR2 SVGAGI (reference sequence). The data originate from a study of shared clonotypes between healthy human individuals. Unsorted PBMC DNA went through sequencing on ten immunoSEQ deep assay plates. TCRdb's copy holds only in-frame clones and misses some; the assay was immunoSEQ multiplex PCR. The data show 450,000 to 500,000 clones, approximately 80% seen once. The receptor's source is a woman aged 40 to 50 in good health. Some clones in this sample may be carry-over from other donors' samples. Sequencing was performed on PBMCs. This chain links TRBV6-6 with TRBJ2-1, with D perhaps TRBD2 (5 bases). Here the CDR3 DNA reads TGTGCCAGCAGACCCCTGCGGGTGTACAATGAGCAGTTCTTC. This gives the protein CASRPLRVYNEQFF.